This TCR beta chain originates from a study of cytomegalovirus exposure and HLA in healthy donors. General study findings and limits: A prior analysis recorded that most TCR beta V segments were productive about 90% or about 30% of the time. DRB1 showed the most TCR associations and HLA-C the fewest in a later analysis, as rates varied by HLA locus. Roughly uniform depth of sequencing across donors was assumed in presence/absence analyses. Most sequenced TCRs were rare (though some public TCRs occurred in many donors).

Germline loops: CDR1 SGHRS, CDR2 YFSETQ. With 0 bases clipped from V and 2 bases from J, the junction kept 8 bases outside the gene matches. The length of the CDR3 is 16 residues. For this clone: The antigen is undetermined.

A multiplex PCR was run with 60 Vbeta primers and 13 Jbeta primers. TCRdb's copy holds only in-frame clones and misses some; the assay was immunoSEQ multiplex PCR. The sample yields tens of thousands of clones, of which the top ten take up less than 4.5%. The chain recombines TRBV5-1 with TRBJ2-7, with 7 bases aligning to TRBD1. Sequencing used PBMCs. This clonotype originated in a woman aged 18-30 years in good health and CMV-seronegative. The CDR3 DNA is TGCGCCAGCAGCTTGGGTTGGGGGACAGCCGCCTACGAGCAGTACTTC. This codes for CASSLGWGTAAYEQYF.